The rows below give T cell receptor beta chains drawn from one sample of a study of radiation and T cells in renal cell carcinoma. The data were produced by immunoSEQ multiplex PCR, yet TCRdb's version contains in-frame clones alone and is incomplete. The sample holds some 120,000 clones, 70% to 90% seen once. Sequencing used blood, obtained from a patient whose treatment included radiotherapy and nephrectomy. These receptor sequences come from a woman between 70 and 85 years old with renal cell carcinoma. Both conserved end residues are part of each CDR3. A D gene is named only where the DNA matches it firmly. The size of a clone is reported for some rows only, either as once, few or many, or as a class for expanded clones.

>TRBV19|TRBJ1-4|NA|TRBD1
CASKRGTGNEKLFF
TGTGCCAGTAAAAGGGGGACAGGGAATGAAAAACTGTTTTTT
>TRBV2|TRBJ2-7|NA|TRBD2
CASRLSGGYYEQYF
TGTGCCAGCAGGTTGAGCGGGGGTTACTACGAGCAGTACTTC
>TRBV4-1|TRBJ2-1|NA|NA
CASSQGTVAYNEQFF
TGCGCCAGCAGCCAAGGGACAGTAGCCTACAATGAGCAGTTCTTC
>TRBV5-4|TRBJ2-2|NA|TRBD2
CASSSGTSGYTGELFF
TGTGCCAGCAGCTCCGGGACTAGCGGTTACACCGGGGAGCTGTTTTTT
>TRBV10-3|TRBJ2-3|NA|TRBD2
CATTTSGGTDTQYF
TGTGCCACAACTACTAGCGGGGGGACAGATACGCAGTATTTT
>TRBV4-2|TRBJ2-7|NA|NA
CASSQVFGSYEQYF
TGTGCCAGCAGCCAAGTGTTCGGCTCCTACGAGCAGTACTTC
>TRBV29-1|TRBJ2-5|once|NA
CSVEGQGVGTQYF
TGCAGCGTTGAAGGCCAGGGTGTAGGGACCCAGTACTTC
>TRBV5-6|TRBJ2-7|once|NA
CASSLGPGRENYYEQYF
TGTGCCAGCAGCTTGGGCCCAGGCAGGGAAAATTACTACGAGCAGTACTTC
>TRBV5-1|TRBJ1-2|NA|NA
CASSLETVLDGYTF
TGCGCCAGCAGCTTGGAAACCGTCCTGGATGGCTACACCTTC
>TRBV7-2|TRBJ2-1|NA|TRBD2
CASSLAVSSGAYNEQFF
TGTGCCAGCAGCTTAGCTGTTTCTAGCGGGGCATACAATGAGCAGTTCTTC
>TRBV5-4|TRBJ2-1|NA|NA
CASSPPGLRNNEQFF
TGTGCCAGCAGCCCTCCAGGGCTTCGGAACAATGAGCAGTTCTTC
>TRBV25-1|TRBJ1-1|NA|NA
CASSEYTRGTEAFF
TGTGCCAGCAGTGAATATACCAGGGGCACTGAAGCTTTCTTT
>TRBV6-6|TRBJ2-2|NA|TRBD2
CASRARGGYTGELFF
TGTGCCAGCAGGGCTCGGGGGGGTTACACCGGGGAGCTGTTTTTT
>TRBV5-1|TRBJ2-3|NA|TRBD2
CASSLVAGGLSTDTQYF
TGCGCCAGCAGCTTGGTGGCGGGGGGCCTTAGCACAGATACGCAGTATTTT
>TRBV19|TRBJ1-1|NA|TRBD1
CASSTGTASNTEAFF
TGTGCCAGTAGTACCGGGACAGCCTCGAACACTGAAGCTTTCTTT
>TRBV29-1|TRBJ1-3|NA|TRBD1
CSVRTGGSGNTIYF
TGCAGCGTGCGGACAGGGGGCTCTGGAAACACCATATATTTT
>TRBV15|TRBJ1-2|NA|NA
CATSQGHGYTF
TGTGCCACCTCACAGGGACATGGCTACACCTTC
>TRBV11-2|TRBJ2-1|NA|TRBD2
CASSPASGENEQFF
TGTGCCAGCAGCCCTGCGAGCGGGGAAAATGAGCAGTTCTTC
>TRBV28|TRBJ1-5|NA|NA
CASSFVNQPQHF
TGTGCCAGCAGTTTTGTCAATCAGCCCCAGCATTTT
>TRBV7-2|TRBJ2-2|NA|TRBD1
CASSLAVWDRGPSGELFF
TGTGCCAGCAGCTTAGCGGTTTGGGACAGGGGGCCGTCCGGGGAGCTGTTTTTT
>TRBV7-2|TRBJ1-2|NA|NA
CASSLGEPGLYGYTF
TGTGCCAGCAGCTTAGGGGAACCGGGGCTCTATGGCTACACCTTC
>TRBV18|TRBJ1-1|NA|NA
CASSPLREAEAFF
TGTGCCAGCTCACCTTTGAGGGAGGCTGAAGCTTTCTTT
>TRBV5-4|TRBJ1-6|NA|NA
CASSSTTEYNSPLHF
TGTGCCAGCAGCTCTACGACAGAGTATAATTCACCCCTCCACTTT
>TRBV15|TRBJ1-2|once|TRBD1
CATSRDLVTGWRDGYTF
TGTGCCACCAGCAGAGATCTAGTGACAGGGTGGCGGGATGGCTACACCTTC
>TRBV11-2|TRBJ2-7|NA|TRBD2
CASSYGLGGVQQYF
TGTGCCAGCAGCTACGGACTAGGCGGGGTTCAGCAGTACTTC
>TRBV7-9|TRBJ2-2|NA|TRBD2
CASSLGLAGVRFTGELFF
TGTGCCAGCAGCTTAGGACTAGCGGGGGTCAGATTCACCGGGGAGCTGTTTTTT
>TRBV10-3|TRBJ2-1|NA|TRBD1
CAIRPQGAVDNEQFF
TGTGCCATCAGACCACAGGGGGCAGTAGACAATGAGCAGTTCTTC
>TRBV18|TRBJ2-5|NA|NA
CASHGRGRQETQYF
TGTGCCAGCCATGGGCGGGGGCGGCAAGAGACCCAGTACTTC
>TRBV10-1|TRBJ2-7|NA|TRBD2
CASTDGLAIQPPNEQYF
TGCGCCAGCACCGACGGACTAGCGATTCAACCGCCGAACGAGCAGTACTTC
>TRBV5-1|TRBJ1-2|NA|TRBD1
CASSEWTGQGYGYTF
TGCGCCAGCAGCGAGTGGACGGGACAGGGGTATGGCTACACCTTC
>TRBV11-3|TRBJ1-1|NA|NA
CASSFMTGPEAFF
TGTGCCAGCAGCTTTATGACAGGTCCCGAAGCTTTCTTT
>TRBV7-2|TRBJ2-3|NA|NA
CASSPAKADTQYF
TGTGCCAGCAGCCCGGCGAAAGCAGATACGCAGTATTTT
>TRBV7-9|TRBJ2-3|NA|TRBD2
CASSPRTSGAETDTQYF
TGTGCCAGCAGCCCGAGGACTAGCGGGGCAGAGACAGATACGCAGTATTTT
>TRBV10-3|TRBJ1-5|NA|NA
CAISDLGQFPNQPQHF
TGTGCCATCAGTGATCTCGGACAGTTCCCTAATCAGCCCCAGCATTTT
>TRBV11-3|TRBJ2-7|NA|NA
CASSLGLSWGSDEQYF
TGTGCCAGCAGCTTAGGGCTATCCTGGGGAAGCGACGAGCAGTACTTC
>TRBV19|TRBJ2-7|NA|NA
CASSTQNYEQYF
TGTGCCAGTAGTACCCAAAACTACGAGCAGTACTTC
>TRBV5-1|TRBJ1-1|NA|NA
CASSLGWPMNTEAFF
TGCGCCAGCAGCCTGGGGTGGCCCATGAACACTGAAGCTTTCTTT
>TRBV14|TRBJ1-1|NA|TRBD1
CASSQVRTGVAEAFF
TGTGCCAGCAGCCAAGTTCGGACAGGGGTAGCTGAAGCTTTCTTT
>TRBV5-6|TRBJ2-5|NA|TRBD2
CASSLAAGVGSETQYF
TGTGCCAGCAGCTTAGCGGCGGGGGTAGGCTCGGAGACCCAGTACTTC
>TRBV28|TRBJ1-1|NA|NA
CASSYRFRGKNTEAFF
TGTGCCAGCAGTTACCGGTTCAGGGGCAAGAACACTGAAGCTTTCTTT